These T cell receptor beta chains were read from a single sample in a study of cytomegalovirus exposure and HLA in healthy donors. Data came from immunoSEQ multiplex PCR; TCRdb stores just in-frame clones and leaves some out. This sample has 90,000 or so clones, with 96% found just once. The sequencing sample was made of PBMCs. Source of these receptors: a man aged 18 to 29 in good health and CMV-seronegative. CDR3s include the opening cysteine and the closing phenylalanine or tryptophan. Fields, in order: V gene, J gene, clone size, D gene, CDR3 DNA, CDR3 protein. The D gene is left open where the match is weak. Clone size is stated in some rows and not others, as once, few, many or a class when expanded.

V: TRBV4-3
J: TRBJ1-5
size: .
D: .
DNA: TGCGCCAGCAGCCAAGATGGGTGGGGGGGTCAGCCCCAGCATTTT
CDR3: CASSQDGWGGQPQHF

V: TRBV2
J: TRBJ2-1
size: .
D: .
DNA: TGTGCCAGCAGTGACAGGGACAATGAGCAGTTCTTC
CDR3: CASSDRDNEQFF

V: TRBV28
J: TRBJ2-5
size: .
D: TRBD2
DNA: TGTGCCAGCAGTTTGAGACTAGCGGGAGGGCAAGAGACCCAGTACTTC
CDR3: CASSLRLAGGQETQYF

V: TRBV5-1
J: TRBJ2-7
size: .
D: TRBD2
DNA: TGCGCCAGCAGCTTGGCCTTGAGGCTAGCGGGAGCCTACGAGCAGTACTTC
CDR3: CASSLALRLAGAYEQYF

V: TRBV6-4
J: TRBJ2-2
size: .
D: TRBD2
DNA: TGTGCCAGCAGTGACTCGCGGGAGGGCACCGGGGAGCTGTTTTTT
CDR3: CASSDSREGTGELFF

V: TRBV27
J: TRBJ2-7
size: .
D: TRBD2
DNA: TGTGCCAGCAGTCCCGGGACTAGCGGGCCCCTCTCCTACGAGCAGTACTTC
CDR3: CASSPGTSGPLSYEQYF

V: TRBV30
J: TRBJ2-7
size: once
D: TRBD1
DNA: TGTGCCTGGAGTTGGACAGGGCTAGGTGGTGGTTACGAGCAGTACTTC
CDR3: CAWSWTGLGGGYEQYF

V: TRBV18
J: TRBJ2-7
size: once
D: .
DNA: TGTGCCAGCTCACGTGCGGGACAGAACTCCTACGAGCAGTACTTC
CDR3: CASSRAGQNSYEQYF

V: TRBV6-1
J: TRBJ2-3
size: .
D: TRBD2
DNA: TGTGCCAGCAGTTCTCTGGGGGGGAGGGGTACGCAGTATTTT
CDR3: CASSSLGGRGTQYF

V: TRBV7-2
J: TRBJ2-5
size: once
D: .
DNA: TGTGCCAGCAGCTCGCGCGTCCAAGAGACCCAGTACTTC
CDR3: CASSSRVQETQYF

V: TRBV10-1
J: TRBJ2-5
size: .
D: TRBD2
DNA: TGCGCCAGCAGTGGAGCGGGAATGGATGGAGAGACCCAGTACTTC
CDR3: CASSGAGMDGETQYF

V: TRBV19
J: TRBJ1-2
size: .
D: .
DNA: TGTGCCAGTAGTATGAGGTCAGGGGCTAACTATGGCTACACCTTC
CDR3: CASSMRSGANYGYTF

V: TRBV10-3
J: TRBJ2-3
size: .
D: TRBD2
DNA: TGTGCCATCAGTGATTTTCCGGGACTAGAAGCAGATACGCAGTATTTT
CDR3: CAISDFPGLEADTQYF

V: TRBV5-1
J: TRBJ2-1
size: .
D: TRBD2
DNA: TGCGCCAGCAGCTCGGCTAGCGGACAAAGCTCCTACAATGAGCAGTTCTTC
CDR3: CASSSASGQSSYNEQFF

V: TRBV27
J: TRBJ1-5
size: .
D: .
DNA: TGTGCCACCGGGGGGTTGGGTCAGCCCCAGCATTTT
CDR3: CATGGLGQPQHF

V: TRBV9
J: TRBJ2-2
size: .
D: .
DNA: TGTGCCAGCAGCGCCCCCGCCCAGGGGAACACCGGGGAGCTGTTTTTT
CDR3: CASSAPAQGNTGELFF

V: TRBV6-5
J: TRBJ1-2
size: .
D: .
DNA: TGTGCCAGCAGTTACTCGATGGGGGGGGTGGATGGCTACACCTTC
CDR3: CASSYSMGGVDGYTF

V: TRBV5-4
J: TRBJ2-3
size: .
D: TRBD1
DNA: TGTGCCAGCAGCTTGTGGACAGGTGGTGCAGATACGCAGTATTTT
CDR3: CASSLWTGGADTQYF

V: TRBV19
J: TRBJ2-7
size: .
D: .
DNA: TGTGCCAGTAGTATGGGGGCAGGGTACGAGCAGTACTTC
CDR3: CASSMGAGYEQYF

V: TRBV15
J: TRBJ2-7
size: once
D: .
DNA: TGTGCCACCAGCAGAGTCCCGACAGGACCAAGCAGCTCCTACGAGCAGTACTTC
CDR3: CATSRVPTGPSSSYEQYF

V: TRBV21-1
J: TRBJ2-7
size: .
D: .
DNA: TGTGCCAGCAGCAAAGGGGCGAAGGACAGAGGGCACGAGCAGTACTTC
CDR3: CASSKGAKDRGHEQYF

V: TRBV11-3
J: TRBJ2-4
size: .
D: .
DNA: TGTGCCAGCAGCTTAAGAGTTCCTCCCATTCAGTACTTC
CDR3: CASSLRVPPIQYF

V: TRBV25-1
J: TRBJ1-2
size: .
D: .
DNA: TGTGCCAGCAGGCCTTCTCAGGGGACTGGCTACACCTTC
CDR3: CASRPSQGTGYTF

V: TRBV30
J: TRBJ1-4
size: .
D: .
DNA: TGTGCCTGGAGTGTACCCCGGGTGGAAGGGGGATTAACTAATGAAAAACTGTTTTTT
CDR3: CAWSVPRVEGGLTNEKLFF

V: TRBV19
J: TRBJ1-4
size: once
D: .
DNA: TGTGCCAGTAGTCCCTCCTCCGTTGGTGGGCGTGAAAAACTGTTTTTT
CDR3: CASSPSSVGGREKLFF

V: TRBV6-5
J: TRBJ1-5
size: .
D: TRBD1
DNA: TGTGCCAGCAGTCTGACAGGGAGCCAGCCCCAGCATTTT
CDR3: CASSLTGSQPQHF

V: TRBV5-4
J: TRBJ1-4
size: .
D: TRBD1
DNA: TGTGCCAGCAGCTTAAGTAGGACAGGGAATGAAAAACTGTTTTTT
CDR3: CASSLSRTGNEKLFF